The T cell receptor beta chain under discussion was sequenced for a study of response to subunit inactivated influenza vaccine. Notes on the study in general: Authors suggested few new T cells are recruited by each seasonal influenza vaccination.

TCRdb re-called the RT-PCR reads through MiXCR, storing one row per CDR3 protein. The sample shows around 300,000 distinct CDR3 sequences, 22% of them seen only once. This clonotype appeared a few times. The antigen is not known. The V and J ends lost 3 bases and 3 bases, in that order; junction bases with no gene match: 0. CDR1 LGHNA and CDR2 YSLEER come from the germline V gene. The CDR3 spans 13 residues. The rearrangement uses TRBV4-3 and TRBJ2-7, with 9 positions matching TRBD1. The TCR originated in a man aged 45-69 years who received an inactivated influenza vaccine. Sequencing used PBMCs from blood, obtained 21 months after vaccination. The CDR3 nucleotides are TGCGCCAGCAGCCAGGACAGGGGCTACGAGCAGTACTTC. The encoded protein is CASSQDRGYEQYF.